This note documents a single T cell receptor (beta chain) sequence. Followed over time, Seattle patients had been enrolled while infection was active. Produced via immunoSEQ multiplex PCR; TCRdb's table is partial and in-frame only. The sample lists roughly 350,000 clones, about 87% seen once, with about 10% in the top ten. The data were obtained in a study of blood T cell repertoires in COVID-19. This CDR3 region has 15 residues. The TCR was taken from a woman in her thirties with COVID-19, enrolled during active disease. The chain has TRBV21-1 and TRBJ1-1; the D call in the table, TRBD1, was not verified against the DNA. TRBV21-1 is an annotated pseudogene. Material for sequencing was peripheral blood. The CDR3 spells CASSDRQGLNTEAFF. CDR3 nucleotides: TGTGCCAGCAGCGATCGACAGGGCTTGAACACTGAAGCTTTCTTT.